Below, 8 T cell receptor beta chains from the same sample are listed, as sequenced in a study of blood T cells in healthy people across ages. A second PCR, run for about 7 to 11 cycles, used a sample-barcoded 5' primer plus a J-beta primer mix. Using its own MiXCR run on the 5' RACE reads, TCRdb lists one record per CDR3 protein. The table lists about 780,000 distinct CDR3 sequences, more than 35% of them singletons. The specimen sequenced was blood. The source of these receptors is an elderly man in good health.

This clonotype was seen more than once but under ten times. The V gene is TRBV7-2, the J gene TRBJ2-1; 11 bases are shared with TRBD2. CDR3 size: 17 residues. From germline, CDR1 is SGHTA and CDR2 FQGNSA. V lost 5 bases, J lost 0 bases, and 6 bases stayed unmatched. CDR3 sequence: CASSPRTSGFSYNEQFF. For the CDR3, the DNA is TGTGCCAGCAGCCCCCGGACTAGCGGGTTCTCCTACAATGAGCAGTTCTTC.

This clonotype came up many times. The chain has TRBV10-3 and TRBJ2-6; 9 bases match TRBD1. J gave up 0 bases and V 6 bases, and 6 bases lay outside the gene matches. The CDR3 extends over 17 amino acids. The germline gives CDR1 ENHRY, CDR2 SYGVKD. In DNA, the CDR3 is TGTGCCATCAGCTCGGGACAGGGTAACTCTGGGGCCAACGTCCTGACTTTC. The encoded protein is CAISSGQGNSGANVLTF.

To note about this clonotype: A read error is possible here, since a much larger clone lies one base away. The rearrangement joins TRBV20-1 to TRBJ2-1; weak D call: TRBD1 (5 bases). The J call is in doubt because the DNA end fits TRBJ2-7 better. This CDR3 has 15 amino acids. CDR1 and CDR2 from the germline V gene are DFQATT and SNEGSKA (reference sequence). DNA of the CDR3: TGCAGTGCTAGACAGGGATCAAGCTCCTACAATGAGCAGTACTTC. Its protein product is CSARQGSSSYNEQYF.

This clonotype showed up just a few times. The gene calls are TRBV27 and TRBJ2-2; a weak D match, TRBD1 (5 bases). The CDR3 contains 13 residues. V was cut by 5 bases and J by 4 bases, with 8 bases left in between. Germline lookup yields CDR1 MNHEY and CDR2 SMNVEV (reference sequence). CDR3 loop: CASSAGATGELFF. The CDR3 bases are TGTGCCAGCAGTGCTGGGGCCACCGGGGAGCTGTTTTTT.

This sequence joins TRBV7-9 and TRBJ2-3; D uncertain. Trimming stripped 2 bases from V and 8 bases from J, with 14 bases between. The germline V gene encodes CDR1 SEHNR and CDR2 FQNEAQ (reference sequence). The CDR3 sequence is 14 residues long. The CDR3 loop reads CASSLFEYSGTQYF. The DNA for the CDR3 is TGTGCCAGCAGCTTATTCGAGTATTCGGGTACGCAGTATTTT. Filled out from reference TRBV7-9 and TRBJ2-3, the complete variable domain reads DTGVSQNPRHKITKRGQNVTFRCDPISEHNRLYWYRQTLGQGPEFLTYFQNEAQLEKSRLLSDRFSAERPKGSFSTLEIQRTEQGDSAMYLCASSLFEYSGTQYFGPGTRLTVL.

The genes are TRBV5-1 and TRBJ2-6, with D hard to call. Germline CDR1 SGHRS, CDR2 YFSETQ. There are 19 residues in the CDR3. The V end was cut by 4 bases, the J end by 3 bases, with 23 bases between. The CDR3 nucleotides read TGCGCCAGCAGCGCAGGACGGAAACTCCCCGCGAGTGGGGCCAACGTCCTGACTTTC. The encoded protein is CASSAGRKLPASGANVLTF.

This clonotype was seen only a few times. The chain has TRBV4-1 and TRBJ2-7, with D uncertain. CDR3 length: 13 residues. Germline values: CDR1 MGHRA, CDR2 YSYEKL. V lost 1 base and J lost 5, with 9 bases in between. DNA for the CDR3: TGCGCCAGCAGCCAAGGGACGAGTCACGAGCAGTACTTC. Residues: CASSQGTSHEQYF.

This chain links TRBV12-3 or TRBV12-4 with TRBJ2-3; D gene uncertain. The CDR3 runs to 12 residues. V lost 1 base, J lost 14 bases, and 13 bases lay in between. In DNA form, the CDR3 reads TGTGCCAGCAGTTTAGGTGGGCGGCTATTGTATTTT. The encoded protein is CASSLGGRLLYF.